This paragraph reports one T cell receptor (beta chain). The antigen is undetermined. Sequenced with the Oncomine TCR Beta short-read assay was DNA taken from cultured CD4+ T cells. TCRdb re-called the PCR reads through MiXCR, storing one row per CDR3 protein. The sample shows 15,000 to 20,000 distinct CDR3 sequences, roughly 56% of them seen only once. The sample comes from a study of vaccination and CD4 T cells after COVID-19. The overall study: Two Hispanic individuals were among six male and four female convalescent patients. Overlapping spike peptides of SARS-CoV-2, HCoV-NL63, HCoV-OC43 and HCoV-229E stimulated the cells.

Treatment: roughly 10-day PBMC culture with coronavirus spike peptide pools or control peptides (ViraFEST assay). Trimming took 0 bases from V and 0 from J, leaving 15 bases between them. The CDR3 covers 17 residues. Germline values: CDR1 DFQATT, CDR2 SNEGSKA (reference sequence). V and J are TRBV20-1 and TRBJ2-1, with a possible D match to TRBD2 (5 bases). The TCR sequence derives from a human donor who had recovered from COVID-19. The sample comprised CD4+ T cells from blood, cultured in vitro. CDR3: CSAREASERSSYNEQFF. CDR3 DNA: TGCAGTGCTAGAGAGGCATCTGAGCGGAGCTCCTACAATGAGCAGTTCTTC.